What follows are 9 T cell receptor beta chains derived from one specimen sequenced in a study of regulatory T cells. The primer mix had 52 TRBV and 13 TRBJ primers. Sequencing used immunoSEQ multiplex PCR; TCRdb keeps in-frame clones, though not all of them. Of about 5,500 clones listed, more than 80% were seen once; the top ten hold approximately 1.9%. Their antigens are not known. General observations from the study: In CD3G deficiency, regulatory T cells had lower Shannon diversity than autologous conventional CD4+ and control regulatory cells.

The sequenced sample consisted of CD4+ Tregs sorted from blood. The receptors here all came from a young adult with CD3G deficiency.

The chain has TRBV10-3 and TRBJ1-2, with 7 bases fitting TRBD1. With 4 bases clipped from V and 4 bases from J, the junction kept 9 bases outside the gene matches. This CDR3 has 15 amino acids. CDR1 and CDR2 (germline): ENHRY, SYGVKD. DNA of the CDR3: TGTGCCATCAGTGCGACTGGACAGGCGGCCTATGGCTACACCTTC. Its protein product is CAISATGQAAYGYTF.

CDR3 in DNA: TGCGCCAGCAGCTTGGGCGCGCAGCTAGGGAGCGAGCAGTACTTC. Protein: CASSLGAQLGSEQYF. The rearrangement joins TRBV5-1 to TRBJ2-7; tentative D call: TRBD2 (5 bases). This CDR3 contains 15 residues. Germline assignment: CDR1 SGHRS and CDR2 YFSETQ. Trimming left V 0 bases short and J 6 bases short, with 16 bases between.

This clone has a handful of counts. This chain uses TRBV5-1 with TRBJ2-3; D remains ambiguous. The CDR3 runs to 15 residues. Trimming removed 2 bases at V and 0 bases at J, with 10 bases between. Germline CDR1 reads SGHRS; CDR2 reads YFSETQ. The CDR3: CASSLQGWSTDTQYF. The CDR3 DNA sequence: TGCGCCAGCAGCTTACAAGGGTGGAGCACAGATACGCAGTATTTT.

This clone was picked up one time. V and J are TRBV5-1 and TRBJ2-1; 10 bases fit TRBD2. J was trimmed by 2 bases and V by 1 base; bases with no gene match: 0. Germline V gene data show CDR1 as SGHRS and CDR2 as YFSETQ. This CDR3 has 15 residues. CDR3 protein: CASSLSGRAYNEQFF. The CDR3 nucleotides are TGCGCCAGCAGCTTGAGCGGGAGGGCCTACAATGAGCAGTTCTTC.

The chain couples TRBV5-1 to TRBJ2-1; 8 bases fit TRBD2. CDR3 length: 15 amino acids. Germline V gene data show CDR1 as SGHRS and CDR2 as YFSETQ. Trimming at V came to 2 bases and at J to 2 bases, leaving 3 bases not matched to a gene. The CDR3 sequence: CASSLAGATYNEQFF. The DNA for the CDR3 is TGCGCCAGCAGCTTAGCGGGAGCAACCTACAATGAGCAGTTCTTC.

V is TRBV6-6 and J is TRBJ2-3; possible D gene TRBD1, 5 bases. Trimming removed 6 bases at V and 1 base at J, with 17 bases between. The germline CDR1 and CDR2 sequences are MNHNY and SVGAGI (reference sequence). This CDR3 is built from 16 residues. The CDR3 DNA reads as TGTGCCAGCAGGCCTTCGATGGGGCGCGGCACAGATACGCAGTATTTT. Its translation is CASRPSMGRGTDTQYF.

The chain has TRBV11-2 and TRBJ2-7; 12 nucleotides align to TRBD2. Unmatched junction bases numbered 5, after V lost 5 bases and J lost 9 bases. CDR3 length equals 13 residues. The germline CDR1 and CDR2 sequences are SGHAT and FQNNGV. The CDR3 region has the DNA TGTGCCAGCAGCCGCGGACTAGCGGGAACGCAGTACTTC. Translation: CASSRGLAGTQYF.

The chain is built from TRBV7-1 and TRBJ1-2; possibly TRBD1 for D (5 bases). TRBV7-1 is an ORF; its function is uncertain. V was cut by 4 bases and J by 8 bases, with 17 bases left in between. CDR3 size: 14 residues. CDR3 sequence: CASSLVGQGGGYTF. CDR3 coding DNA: TGTGCCAGCAGCTTAGTTGGGCAGGGCGGCGGCTACACCTTC.

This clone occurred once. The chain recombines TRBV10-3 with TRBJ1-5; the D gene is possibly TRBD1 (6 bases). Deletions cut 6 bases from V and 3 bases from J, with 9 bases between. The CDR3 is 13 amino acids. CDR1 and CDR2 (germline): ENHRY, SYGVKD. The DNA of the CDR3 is TGTGCCATCAGACAGGGACCCAATCAGCCCCAGCATTTT. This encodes CAIRQGPNQPQHF.